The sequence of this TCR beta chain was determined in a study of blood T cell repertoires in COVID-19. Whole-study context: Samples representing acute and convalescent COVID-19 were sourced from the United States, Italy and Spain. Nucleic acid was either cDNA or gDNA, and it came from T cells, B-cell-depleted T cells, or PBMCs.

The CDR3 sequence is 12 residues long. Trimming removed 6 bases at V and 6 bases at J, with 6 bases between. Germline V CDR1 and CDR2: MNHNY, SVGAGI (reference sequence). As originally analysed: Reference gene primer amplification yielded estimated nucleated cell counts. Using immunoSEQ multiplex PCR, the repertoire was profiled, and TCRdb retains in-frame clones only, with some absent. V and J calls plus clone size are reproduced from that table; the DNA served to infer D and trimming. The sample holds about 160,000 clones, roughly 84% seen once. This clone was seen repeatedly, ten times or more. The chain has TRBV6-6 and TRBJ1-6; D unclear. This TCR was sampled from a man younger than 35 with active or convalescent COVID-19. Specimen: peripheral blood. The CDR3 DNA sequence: TGTGCCAGCAGAGGGAGTAATTCACCCCTCCACTTT. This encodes CASRGSNSPLHF.